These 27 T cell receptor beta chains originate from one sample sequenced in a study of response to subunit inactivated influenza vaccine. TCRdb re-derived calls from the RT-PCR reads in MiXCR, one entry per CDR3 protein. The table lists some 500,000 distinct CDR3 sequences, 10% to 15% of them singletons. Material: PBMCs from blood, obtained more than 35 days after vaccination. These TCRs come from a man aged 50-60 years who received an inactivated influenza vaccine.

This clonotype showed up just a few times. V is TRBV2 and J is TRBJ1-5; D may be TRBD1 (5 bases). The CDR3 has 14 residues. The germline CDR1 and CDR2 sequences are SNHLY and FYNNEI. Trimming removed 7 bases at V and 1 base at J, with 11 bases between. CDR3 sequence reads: CASNRDGSNQPQHF. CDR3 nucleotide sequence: TGTGCCAGCAACCGGGACGGAAGCAATCAGCCCCAGCATTTT. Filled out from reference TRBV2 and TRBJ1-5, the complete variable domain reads EPEVTQTPSHQVTQMGQEVILRCVPISNHLYFYWYRQILGQKVEFLVSFYNNEISEKSEIFDDQFSVERPDGSNFTLKIRSTKLEDSAMYFCASNRDGSNQPQHFGDGTRLSIL.

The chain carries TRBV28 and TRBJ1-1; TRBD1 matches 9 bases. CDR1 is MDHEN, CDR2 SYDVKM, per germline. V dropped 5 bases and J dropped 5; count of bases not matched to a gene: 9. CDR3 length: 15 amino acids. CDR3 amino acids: CASSPYRGRGTEAFF. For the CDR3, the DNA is TGTGCCAGCAGTCCCTACAGGGGGCGAGGGACTGAAGCTTTCTTT.

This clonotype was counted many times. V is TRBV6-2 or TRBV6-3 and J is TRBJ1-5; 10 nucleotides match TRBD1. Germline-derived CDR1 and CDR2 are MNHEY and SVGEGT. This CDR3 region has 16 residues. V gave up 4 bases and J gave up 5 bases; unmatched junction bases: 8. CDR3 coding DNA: TGTGCCAGCAGTTCCGGACAGGGGGTTTCTTATCAGCCCCAGCATTTT. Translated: CASSSGQGVSYQPQHF.

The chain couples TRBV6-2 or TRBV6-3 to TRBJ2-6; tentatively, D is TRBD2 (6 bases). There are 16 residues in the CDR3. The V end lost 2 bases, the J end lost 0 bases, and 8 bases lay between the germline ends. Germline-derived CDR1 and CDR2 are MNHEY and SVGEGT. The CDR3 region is CASSYERASGANVLTF. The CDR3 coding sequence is TGTGCCAGCAGTTACGAGCGGGCCTCTGGGGCCAACGTCCTGACTTTC.

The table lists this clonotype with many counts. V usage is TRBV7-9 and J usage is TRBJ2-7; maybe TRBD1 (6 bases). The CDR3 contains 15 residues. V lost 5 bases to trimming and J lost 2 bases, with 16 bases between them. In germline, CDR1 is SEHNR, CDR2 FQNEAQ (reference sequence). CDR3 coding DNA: TGTGCCAGCAGCCAAAGGGGACACCGAGCCTACGAGCAGTACTTC. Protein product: CASSQRGHRAYEQYF.

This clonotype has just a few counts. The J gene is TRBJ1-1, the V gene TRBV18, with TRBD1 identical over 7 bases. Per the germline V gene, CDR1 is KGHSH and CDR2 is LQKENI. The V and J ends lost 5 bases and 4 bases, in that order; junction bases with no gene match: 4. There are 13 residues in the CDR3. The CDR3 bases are TGTGCCAGCTCATACAGGGGAGGCACTGAAGCTTTCTTT. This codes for CASSYRGGTEAFF.

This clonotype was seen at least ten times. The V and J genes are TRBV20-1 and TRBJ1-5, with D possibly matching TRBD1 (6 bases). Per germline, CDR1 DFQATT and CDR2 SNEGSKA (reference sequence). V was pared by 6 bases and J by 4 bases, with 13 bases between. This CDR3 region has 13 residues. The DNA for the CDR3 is TGCAGTGCCACAGGGTTATGGAATCAGCCCCAGCATTTT. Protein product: CSATGLWNQPQHF.

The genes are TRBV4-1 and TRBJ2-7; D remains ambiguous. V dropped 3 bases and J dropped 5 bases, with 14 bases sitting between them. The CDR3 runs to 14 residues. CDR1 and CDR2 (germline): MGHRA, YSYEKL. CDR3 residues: CASSHPMAGDEQYF. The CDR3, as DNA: TGCGCCAGCAGCCACCCAATGGCAGGAGACGAGCAGTACTTC.

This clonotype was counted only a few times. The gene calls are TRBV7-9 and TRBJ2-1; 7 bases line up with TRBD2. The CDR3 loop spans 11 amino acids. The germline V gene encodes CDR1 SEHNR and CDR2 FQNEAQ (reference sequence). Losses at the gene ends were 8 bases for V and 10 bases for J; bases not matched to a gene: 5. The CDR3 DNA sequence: TGTGCCAGCGGGGGAGGGGTGGAGCAGTTCTTC. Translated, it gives CASGGGVEQFF.

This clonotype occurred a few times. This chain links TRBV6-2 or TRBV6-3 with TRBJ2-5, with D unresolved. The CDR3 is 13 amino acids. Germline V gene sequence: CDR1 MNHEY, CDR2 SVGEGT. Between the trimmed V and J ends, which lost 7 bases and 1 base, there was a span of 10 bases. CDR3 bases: TGTGCCAGCACTAGACTGGTCCAAGAGACCCAGTACTTC. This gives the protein CASTRLVQETQYF.

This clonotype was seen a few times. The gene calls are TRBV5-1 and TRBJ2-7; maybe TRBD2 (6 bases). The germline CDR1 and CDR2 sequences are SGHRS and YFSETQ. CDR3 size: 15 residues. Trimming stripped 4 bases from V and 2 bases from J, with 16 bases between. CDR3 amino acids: CASSPVAGTAYEQYF. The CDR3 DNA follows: TGCGCCAGCAGCCCGGTGGCGGGGACCGCCTACGAGCAGTACTTC.

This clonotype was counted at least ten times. In DNA, the CDR3 is TGCGCCAGCAGCTTGGACAGGGTGGAGGAGACCCAGTACTTC. It translates to CASSLDRVEETQYF. The genes are TRBV5-1 and TRBJ2-5; maybe TRBD1 (6 bases). The V and J ends lost 0 bases and 5 bases respectively, with 11 bases between them. The germline gives CDR1 SGHRS, CDR2 YFSETQ. This CDR3 is built from 14 residues.

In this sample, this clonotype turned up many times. The CDR3 sequence is CASSFSGSYYEQYF. The CDR3 DNA reads TGTGCCAGCAGTTTTAGCGGGAGCTACTACGAGCAGTACTTC. The V and J genes are TRBV27 and TRBJ2-7; the match to TRBD2 covers 9 bases. This CDR3 comprises 14 residues. Germline CDR1 and CDR2: MNHEY and SMNVEV (reference sequence). The junction had 3 bases not matched to a gene; V was cut back by 3 bases and J by 3 bases.

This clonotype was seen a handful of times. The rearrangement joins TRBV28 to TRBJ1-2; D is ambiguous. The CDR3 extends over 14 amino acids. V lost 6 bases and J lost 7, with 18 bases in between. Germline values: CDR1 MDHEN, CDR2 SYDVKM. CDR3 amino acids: CASRSGPTLAGYTF. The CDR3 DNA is TGTGCCAGCAGATCCGGACCTACCTTGGCTGGCTACACCTTC.

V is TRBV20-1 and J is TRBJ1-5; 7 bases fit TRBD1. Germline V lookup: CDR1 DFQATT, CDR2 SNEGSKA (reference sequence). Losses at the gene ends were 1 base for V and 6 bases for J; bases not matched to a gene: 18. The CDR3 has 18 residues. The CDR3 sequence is CSARGGKVGRGVSQPQHF. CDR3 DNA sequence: TGCAGTGCTAGAGGAGGGAAGGTGGGCAGGGGGGTATCTCAGCCCCAGCATTTT.

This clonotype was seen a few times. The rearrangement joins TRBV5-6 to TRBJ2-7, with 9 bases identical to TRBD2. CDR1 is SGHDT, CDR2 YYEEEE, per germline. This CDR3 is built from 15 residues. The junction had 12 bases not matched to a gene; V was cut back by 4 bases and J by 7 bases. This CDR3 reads CASSPGAGGLWEQYF. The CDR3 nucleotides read TGTGCCAGCAGCCCTGGCGCGGGGGGGCTATGGGAGCAGTACTTC.

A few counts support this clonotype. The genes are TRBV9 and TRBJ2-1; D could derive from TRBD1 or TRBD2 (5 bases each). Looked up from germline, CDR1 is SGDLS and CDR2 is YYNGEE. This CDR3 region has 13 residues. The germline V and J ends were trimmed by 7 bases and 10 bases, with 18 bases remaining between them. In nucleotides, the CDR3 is TGTGCCAGCTCGCGGCGTTCCGAGGGGGAGCAGTTCTTC. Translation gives CASSRRSEGEQFF.

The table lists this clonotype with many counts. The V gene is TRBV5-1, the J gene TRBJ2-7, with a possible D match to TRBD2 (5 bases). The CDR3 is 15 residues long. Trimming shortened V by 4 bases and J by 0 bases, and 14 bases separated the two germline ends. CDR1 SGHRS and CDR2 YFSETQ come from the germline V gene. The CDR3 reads CASSPDFGLSYEQYF. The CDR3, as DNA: TGCGCCAGCAGCCCGGATTTTGGACTCTCCTACGAGCAGTACTTC.

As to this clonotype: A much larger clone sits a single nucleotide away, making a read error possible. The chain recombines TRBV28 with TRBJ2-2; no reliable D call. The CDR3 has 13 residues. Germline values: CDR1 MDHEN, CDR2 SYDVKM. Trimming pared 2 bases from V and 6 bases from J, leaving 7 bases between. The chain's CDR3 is CASSLGIAGELFF. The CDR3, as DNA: TGTGCCAGCAGTTTAGGGATAGCCGGGGAGCTGTTTTTT.

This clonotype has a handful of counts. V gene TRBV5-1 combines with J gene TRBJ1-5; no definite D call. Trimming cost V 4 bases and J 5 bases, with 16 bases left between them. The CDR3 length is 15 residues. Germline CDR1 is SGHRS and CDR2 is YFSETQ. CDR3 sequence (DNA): TGCGCCAGCAGCGCAAGTTGGGGTGGGGATCAGCCCCAGCATTTT. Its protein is CASSASWGGDQPQHF.

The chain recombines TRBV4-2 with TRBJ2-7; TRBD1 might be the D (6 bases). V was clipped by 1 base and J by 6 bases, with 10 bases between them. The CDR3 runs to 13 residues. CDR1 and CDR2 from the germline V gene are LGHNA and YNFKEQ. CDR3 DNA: TGTGCCAGCAGCCAAGGTGGACAGTTCGAGCAGTACTTC. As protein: CASSQGGQFEQYF.

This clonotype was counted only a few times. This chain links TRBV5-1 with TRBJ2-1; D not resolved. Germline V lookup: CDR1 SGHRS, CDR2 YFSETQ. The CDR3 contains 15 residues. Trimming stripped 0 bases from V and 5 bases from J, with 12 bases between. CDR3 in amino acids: CASSLVGSPDNEQFF. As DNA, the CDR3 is TGCGCCAGCAGCTTGGTGGGATCCCCGGACAATGAGCAGTTCTTC.

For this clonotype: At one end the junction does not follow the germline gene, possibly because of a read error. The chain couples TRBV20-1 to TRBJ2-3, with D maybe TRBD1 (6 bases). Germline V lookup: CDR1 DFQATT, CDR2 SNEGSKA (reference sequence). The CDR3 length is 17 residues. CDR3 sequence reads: CSARDLRGHLGADTHYF. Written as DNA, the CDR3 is TGCAGTGCTAGAGATCTCCGGGGACATCTTGGCGCAGATACGCACTATTTT.

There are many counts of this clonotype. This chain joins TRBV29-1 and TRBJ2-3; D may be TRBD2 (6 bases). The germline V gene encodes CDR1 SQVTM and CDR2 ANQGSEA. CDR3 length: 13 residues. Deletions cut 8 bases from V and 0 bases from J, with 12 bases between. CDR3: CSRAGSSTDTQYF. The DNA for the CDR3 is TGCAGCAGAGCCGGGAGTAGCACAGATACGCAGTATTTT.

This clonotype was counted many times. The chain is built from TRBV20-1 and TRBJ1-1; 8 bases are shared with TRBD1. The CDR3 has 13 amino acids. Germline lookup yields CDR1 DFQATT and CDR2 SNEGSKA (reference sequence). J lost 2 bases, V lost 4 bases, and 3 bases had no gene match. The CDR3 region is CSATQGGNTEAFF. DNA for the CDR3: TGCAGTGCTACACAGGGGGGAAACACTGAAGCTTTCTTT.

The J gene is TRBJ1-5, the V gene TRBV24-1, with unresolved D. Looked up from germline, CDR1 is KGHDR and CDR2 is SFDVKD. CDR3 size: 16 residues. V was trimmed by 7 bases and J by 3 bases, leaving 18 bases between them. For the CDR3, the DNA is TGTGCCACCAGCCCGGCATCCGGGGAGACCAATCAGCCCCAGCATTTT. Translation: CATSPASGETNQPQHF.

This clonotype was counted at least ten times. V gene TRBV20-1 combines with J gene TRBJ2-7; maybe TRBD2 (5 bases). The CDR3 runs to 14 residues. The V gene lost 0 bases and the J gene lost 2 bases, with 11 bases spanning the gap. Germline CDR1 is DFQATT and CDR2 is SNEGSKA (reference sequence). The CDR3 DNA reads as TGCAGTGCTAGAGATCTCCGGGGAGCCTACGAGCAGTACTTC. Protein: CSARDLRGAYEQYF.